The 4 T cell receptor beta chains presented below share a single source sample, sequenced in a study of T cells after somatic rescue of genetic block. The repertoire was sequenced with immunoSEQ multiplex PCR; TCRdb's copy has only in-frame clones and lacks some. The sample contains tens of thousands of clones, more than 80% of which appear only once. Material for sequencing was peripheral blood mononuclear cells (PBMCs). The receptors here all came from a woman between 18 and 29 years old.

The chain carries TRBV6-1 and TRBJ1-4; D possibly corresponds to TRBD1 (5 bases). The germline V gene encodes CDR1 MNHNS and CDR2 SASEGT. Trimming left V 2 bases short and J 10 bases short, with 17 bases between. The CDR3 covers 15 residues. The CDR3: CASSEPGGTHGKLFF. CDR3 DNA: TGTGCCAGCAGTGAACCTGGCGGGACCCATGGAAAACTGTTTTTT.

The rearrangement joins TRBV6-5 to TRBJ2-1; D gene ambiguous. V was pared by 0 bases and J by 7 bases, with 10 bases between. The CDR3 is 14 residues long. Germline CDR1 MNHEY, CDR2 SVGAGI. CDR3 protein: CASSYSTVENEQFF. CDR3 in DNA: TGTGCCAGCAGTTACTCGACGGTGGAGAATGAGCAGTTCTTC.

CDR3 DNA: TGCAGCGTTGGGAGGTCCAGTTCCTACAATGAGCAGTTCTTC. Translation gives CSVGRSSSYNEQFF. The V and J genes are TRBV29-1 and TRBJ2-1; possibly TRBD2 for D (5 bases). Deletions cut 4 bases from V and 1 base from J, with 11 bases between. This CDR3 has 14 residues. The germline CDR1 and CDR2 sequences are SQVTM and ANQGSEA.

The V call is TRBV9, the J call TRBJ2-6; the match to TRBD1 covers 8 bases. This CDR3 region has 18 residues. Germline V gene sequence: CDR1 SGDLS, CDR2 YYNGEE. V gave up 0 bases and J gave up 3 bases; unmatched junction bases: 8. Here the CDR3 reads CASSVEAGGFSGANVLTF. CDR3 nucleotides: TGTGCCAGCAGCGTAGAAGCAGGGGGCTTTAGTGGGGCCAACGTCCTGACTTTC.